Following are 8 T cell receptor beta chains from one sample sequenced in a study of blood T cells in healthy people across ages. Combining a sample-barcoded 5' primer with a J-beta primer mix, a second PCR ran for roughly 7 to 12 cycles. TCRdb reanalysed the 5' RACE reads using MiXCR and keeps one entry per CDR3 protein. The data show about a million distinct CDR3 sequences, 35% to 40% seen once. Input material: blood. The source of these receptors is a man between 18 and 29 years old in good health.

V and J are TRBV5-8 and TRBJ1-3; unclear D gene. CDR3 length: 16 amino acids. V dropped 0 bases and J dropped 0 bases, with 10 bases sitting between them. Germline CDR1 is SGHTS and CDR2 is YDEGEE. CDR3 DNA: TGTGCCAGCAGCTTGGGACGGTTGAGCTCTGGAAACACCATATATTTT. Amino acid sequence: CASSLGRLSSGNTIYF.

At least ten counts were recorded for this clonotype. The gene calls are TRBV20-1 and TRBJ2-1; the D gene is possibly TRBD2 (5 bases). Trimming stripped 0 bases from V and 4 bases from J, with 10 bases between. CDR1 is DFQATT, CDR2 SNEGSKA, per germline (reference sequence). This CDR3 is built from 14 residues. In nucleotides, the CDR3 is TGCAGTGCTAGAGATCGTACGGGGTACAATGAGCAGTTCTTC. Its protein is CSARDRTGYNEQFF.

This sequence joins TRBV7-2 and TRBJ1-2; D might be TRBD1 (5 bases). This CDR3 spans 17 amino acids. With 5 bases removed from V and 7 bases from J, the gap between germline ends came to 26 bases. Germline lookup yields CDR1 SGHTA and CDR2 FQGNSA. The CDR3, as DNA: TGTGCCAGCAGCCCCCAGTCCTCAGTAGGGGTCGTTTTTGGCTACACCTTC. This codes for CASSPQSSVGVVFGYTF.

The V call is TRBV20-1, the J call TRBJ2-6; D gene unclear. Germline values: CDR1 DFQATT, CDR2 SNEGSKA (reference sequence). CDR3 size: 15 residues. The V gene lost 2 bases and the J gene lost 0 bases, with 8 bases spanning the gap. CDR3 DNA sequence: TGCAGTGCTAGACACCGTCCCTCTGGGGCCAACGTCCTGACTTTC. Protein sequence: CSARHRPSGANVLTF.

The chain has TRBV4-2 and TRBJ1-1, with D tentatively TRBD1 (5 bases). V lost 0 bases and J 4 bases, leaving 9 bases between the germline ends. The CDR3 totals 14 residues. Germline V gene data show CDR1 as LGHNA and CDR2 as YNFKEQ. The chain's CDR3 is CASSQEAGSTEAFF. The CDR3, as DNA: TGTGCCAGCAGCCAAGAGGCAGGGAGCACTGAAGCTTTCTTT.

In its sample, this clonotype was seen a few times. The chain is built from TRBV4-1 and TRBJ2-1, with 11 bases identical to TRBD1. Germline trimming cut 3 bases from V and 7 bases from J; bases unmatched to any gene: 8. This CDR3 region has 16 residues. Germline loops: CDR1 MGHRA, CDR2 YSYEKL. The CDR3 DNA reads TGCGCCAGCAGCCATCAGGACTGGGACAGGGGGAATGAGCAGTTCTTC. It yields the protein CASSHQDWDRGNEQFF.

The chain recombines TRBV28 with TRBJ1-1; D is undetermined. Looked up from germline, CDR1 is MDHEN and CDR2 is SYDVKM. Trimming took off 8 bases at V and 1 base at J, with 11 bases between the two ends. The CDR3 sequence is 13 residues long. This CDR3 is CASHVPQNTEAFF. CDR3 bases: TGTGCCAGCCATGTACCTCAGAACACTGAAGCTTTCTTT. The full variable domain, its missing parts supplied by reference TRBV28 and TRBJ1-1, is DVKVTQSSRYLVKRTGEKVFLECVQDMDHENMFWYRQDPGLGLRLIYFSYDVKMKEKGDIPEGYSVSREKKERFSLILESASTNQTSMYLCASHVPQNTEAFFGQGTRLTVV.

This clonotype was recorded many times. The chain combines TRBV20-1 with TRBJ2-1; the D gene is possibly TRBD2 (6 bases). The CDR3 runs 11 residues. Trimming removed 5 bases from V and 4 bases from J, with 6 bases in between. The germline V gene has CDR1 DFQATT and CDR2 SNEGSKA (reference sequence). CDR3 coding DNA: TGCAGTGCTGGGACTTACAATGAGCAGTTCTTC. Translation: CSAGTYNEQFF.